This TCR beta chain was sequenced during a study of cytomegalovirus exposure and HLA in healthy donors (dated by TCRdb to 2015 to 2018). Context from the whole study: In an earlier analysis of roughly 500 of the donors, 250 to 300 Gb of sequence data and 95 million to 130 million unique TCR beta sequences from about 190 million T cells were reported. Around 300 gigabases of sequencing data and approximately 84 million unique TCR sequences were included in an early release covering roughly 600 HLA-typed donors. The genetic ancestry cluster associated with self-reported Caucasian donors included 70% to 85% of the 300 to 450 genotyped donors. The study was designed to test whether signatures of past pathogen exposure could be identified by cataloging public T cell receptors. The study profiled the T cell repertoires of about 720 subjects by immunosequencing and related them to cytomegalovirus serostatus. Besides the first cohort of approximately 670 subjects, a separate validation cohort made up of over 95 different subjects was used. High-throughput TCR immunosequencing, statistical association of individual TCRs with disease status, and machine learning were combined to predict cytomegalovirus infection status. A later analysis re-analyzed previously published TCR beta repertoires from several hundred donors and added high-resolution HLA genotyping to study TCR occurrence patterns. The later analysis used no new phenotypic data to find candidate immune exposures, relying instead on TCR beta sequences and their occurrence across donors. In an earlier analysis of 500 to 650 of the donors, high-throughput TCR beta sequencing was used to judge whether each TCR beta V gene segment behaved as functional or pseudogenic. Alongside the repertoire data, information on donor age, sex, ethnicity and CMV serostatus was compiled. Genome-wide SNP genotypes for about three fifths of the roughly 670 donors were used in a later genetic analysis, which treated that subset as a discovery cohort. Every repertoire in the discovery cohort had been generated on one and the same sequencing platform. Class I and class II HLA loci were covered by the typing at four-digit resolution. The number of donors typed differed by locus, with about 629-630 for A, B, C, DRB1 and DQB1, around 500 for DQA1, 606 for DPA1, and some 450 for DPB1. A handful of DR-DQ haplotypes were treated as single units for association and clustering because of strong linkage in the cohort. On average, roughly 200,000 unique TCR beta nucleotide sequences were sequenced per donor among 398 genotyped donors of the cohort, with around 19% of those sequences being non-productive.

Libraries were built with the immunoSEQ multiplex PCR assay. A mixture of 60 forward primers for TCR Vbeta segments and 13 reverse primers for TCR Jbeta segments was used in the multiplex PCR. Amplification of the CDR3 region of rearranged TCR beta genes was performed with a multiplex PCR assay on genomic DNA. Amplified TCR beta libraries were sequenced as 87-base-pair reads on the Illumina HiSeq System. The authors' pipeline ran thus. A later analysis tallied 75 million to 95 million unique TCR beta chains across the 666 repertoires, and about 12 million of those chains were shared by two or more donors. Raw reads were error-corrected and collapsed into unique sequences with a nearest-neighbor algorithm that merged closely related sequences to remove PCR and sequencing errors. To assign V, D and J gene segments, CDR3 sequences were aligned to IMGT reference sequences. For a sequence to be retained, a match of at least six nucleotides was required to both a V gene segment and a J gene segment. A rearrangement counted as productive if the CDR3 had no stop codons and remained in frame with V and J, and every other rearrangement counted as non-productive. CDR3 was defined according to IMGT convention as the region running from the second conserved V-encoded cysteine to the conserved J-encoded phenylalanine. In an earlier analysis of more than 550 of the donors, sequences lacking an unambiguous match to a single V gene segment were excluded. In an earlier analysis of several hundred of the donors, V segments were called functional above 56.7% productive rearrangements and were called segregating when the between-donor standard deviation exceeded 5%. To diagnose cytomegalovirus status from the catalog of TCR beta chain sequences, a statistical classification framework was built. In a later analysis, TCR nucleotide sequences were compared against IMGT/GENE-DB human TR gene sequences so that V and J genes could be assigned. The TCRdist pipeline was used in a later analysis to assign CDR3 sequences and most-parsimonious VDJ recombination scenarios. In a later analysis, every TCR beta chain was defined by the combination of its CDR3 amino acid sequence and its V-gene family, and reads without a unique V-gene family were dropped. In a later analysis, approximately 590 highly shared, low-generation-probability nucleotide sequences were removed to address suspected cross-contamination and a sequencing artifact. For each public chain, a later analysis derived a clonal expansion index from normalized ranks of inferred template counts within each repertoire. In a later analysis, generation probabilities were computed using a VDJ recombination model fitted to out-of-frame rearrangements, and the results were checked against IGoR. A later analysis scored TCR-TCR, TCR-HLA and TCR-CMV co-occurrence with hypergeometric tests, applying a repertoire-size bias correction to TCR pairs. False discovery rates were estimated in a later analysis by permuting HLA or CMV assignments 20 times. A later analysis grouped co-occurring TCRs with DBSCAN, adding TCRdist sequence similarity when clustering within HLA-allele-positive subsets. Co-occurrence clustering excluded repertoires with fewer than 30,000 or more than 120,000 public chains, plus five with anomalous nucleotide sharing. The source is immuneACCESS, and TCRdb retained only in-frame sequences with V and J called. Part of the clones is not carried over; for the studies checked, unresolved V genes explain less than half of this, and the remainder is unexplained. From that table come the V and J calls and clone size; the DNA was used to work out D and trimming. This sample's records show roughly 84,000 clones. The ten largest clonotypes hold 0.58% of the sample.

Broader findings and caveats from the paper: Over 15 rarely observed V segments, including chromosome 9 orphons, were excluded from the earlier analysis of just under 600 of the donors because counts were too low. CMV serostatus was the only immune exposure information available for the cohort. The cohort was sequenced for TCR beta chains only, and without alpha or paired-chain data the features that could be detected were limited. The classifier was reported to diagnose cytomegalovirus status with high specificity and sensitivity in both the original cohort and the validation cohort. In an earlier analysis of roughly 500 of the donors, most TCR beta V segments appeared in productive rearrangements about 90% or about 30% of the time, broadly matching IMGT annotations. V-gene and J-gene trimming of TCR beta chains was associated with a missense DCLRE1C variant in a later genetic analysis, and the association was replicated in an independent cohort. Strong co-occurrence of HLA alleles, especially DR and DQ, made assigning TCR associations to individual alleles difficult. Presence/absence analyses assumed roughly uniform sequencing depth across donors, an assumption that may not hold. In a later analysis, several top co-occurrence clusters were reported to appear linked to parvovirus B19, influenza, CMV and Epstein-Barr virus. The study listed 150 to 200 TCR beta chains as associated with cytomegalovirus. In vitro tests confirmed that a few of the cytomegalovirus-associated TCR beta chains recognize cytomegalovirus antigens. Most CMV-associated TCR beta chains appeared to be HLA-restricted in a later analysis, and the HLA associations seemed to be driven largely by CMV exposure. A further reported finding was that TCR beta sequences accurately predicted the HLA-A and HLA-B alleles for most subjects in the first cohort. At a false discovery rate of 0.05, a later analysis linked around 17,000 TCR beta sequences to specific HLA alleles. Correlated functional status among segregating V segments might be attributable to linkage disequilibrium, but an unknown experimental factor could not be ruled out. The 87-base-pair reads could not distinguish some IMGT-functional V segments, including TRBV6-2 and TRBV6-3, so those segments were excluded. Most TCR sequences were seen in very few donors, while some public TCRs were found in many individuals. A group of highly shared sequence variants was considered likely to be a technical artifact of the sequencing pipeline. Compared with equally common non-associated chains, HLA-associated TCR beta chains in a later analysis were more clonally expanded and had lower generation probabilities. Compared with the roughly 670-donor mean, donors in an Asian-associated ancestry cluster had fewer N-insertions in productive TCRs, according to a later genetic analysis. Because HLA typing was missing for some donors at each locus, association tests included only the typed subset. In a later analysis, the rate of TCR association differed among HLA loci, with DRB1 alleles having the most associated TCRs and HLA-C alleles having the fewest. According to the authors, the approach could potentially be generalized to other disease states and immunological phenotypes.

In total, roughly 670 healthy bone marrow donors made up the cohort. At the time of sampling, all cohort members were nominally healthy, though unrecorded immune exposures were likely present. The donor tested CMV seronegative, placing the donor among the 350 to 400 seronegative members of the cohort. Each donor provided a peripheral blood sample, and peripheral blood mononuclear cells were used for TCR beta sequencing. The Qiagen DNeasy Blood Extraction Kit was used to extract genomic DNA from the blood cell samples. As encoded in the germline V gene, CDR1 is MRHNA while CDR2 is SNTAGT. The CDR3 holds 14 amino acids from the cysteine to the phenylalanine. Kept here is only the CDR3 DNA, which spans 42 bases and is read in frame from base 1. V is cut back by 5 bases and J by 10 bases, with 12 bases in the junction unmatched. On this clone itself: The specificity of this receptor is unknown.

The sequence came from a middle-aged man in good health and CMV-seronegative. Sequenced: PBMCs. The chain links TRBV6-4 with TRBJ1-1, with 8 bases matching TRBD1. CDR3 region: CASSPQGALPVAFF. The sequenced DNA: TGTGCCAGCAGTCCTCAGGGGGCCCTCCCGGTAGCTTTCTTT.